This paragraph reports one T cell receptor (beta chain). The entry originates in a study of PD-L1 blockade in urothelial cancer. Assay: immunoSEQ multiplex PCR; the TCRdb copy retains only in-frame clones and omits some. Altogether around 110,000 clones are present, 75% to 90% being singletons, with the ten largest covering 1.5% to 2%. The V end lost 7 bases, the J end lost 5 bases, and 14 bases lay between the germline ends. The CDR3 covers 14 residues. CDR1 MNHEY and CDR2 SVGAGI come from the germline V gene. Time point meaning: peripheral blood 6 weeks after treatment start. This clonotype originated in a man aged 55 to 70 with urothelial cancer. This material consisted of PBMCs, taken around atezolizumab (anti-PD-L1) treatment. This chain connects TRBV6-5 to TRBJ2-2, with a tentative D call TRBD1 (6 bases). This CDR3 reads CASTNPDRTGELFF. The DNA of the CDR3 is TGTGCCAGCACCAACCCGGACAGAACCGGGGAGCTGTTTTTT.